This T cell receptor (beta chain) came from a study of blood T cell repertoires in COVID-19. The wider study: Sites across the United States, Italy and Spain contributed samples from acute and convalescent COVID-19. The cDNA or gDNA used as material had been derived from T cells, B-cell-depleted T cells, or PBMCs.

In this sample, this clone turned up once. Authors' processing steps: How many nucleated cells were present was estimated from reference gene primer amplification. TCRdb's copy holds only in-frame clones and misses some; the assay was immunoSEQ multiplex PCR. That table supplies the V and J calls and clone size; D and trimming were determined from the DNA. The sample has some 30,000 clones, around 87% seen once. CDR3 length: 18 amino acids. Per the germline V gene, CDR1 is LGHDT and CDR2 is YNNKEL (reference sequence). The ends lost 1 base at V and 2 bases at J; junction bases unmatched: 9. Sequences were obtained from peripheral blood. This sequence joins TRBV3-1 (or the pseudogene TRBV3-2) and TRBJ2-3; TRBD2 aligns across 10 bases. The sequence was collected from a human donor in a cohort sampled during active COVID-19. CDR3 region: CASSQAGQRGGLTDTQYF. In DNA form, the CDR3 reads TGTGCCAGCAGCCAAGCGGGACAGCGGGGGGGCCTCACAGATACGCAGTATTTT.